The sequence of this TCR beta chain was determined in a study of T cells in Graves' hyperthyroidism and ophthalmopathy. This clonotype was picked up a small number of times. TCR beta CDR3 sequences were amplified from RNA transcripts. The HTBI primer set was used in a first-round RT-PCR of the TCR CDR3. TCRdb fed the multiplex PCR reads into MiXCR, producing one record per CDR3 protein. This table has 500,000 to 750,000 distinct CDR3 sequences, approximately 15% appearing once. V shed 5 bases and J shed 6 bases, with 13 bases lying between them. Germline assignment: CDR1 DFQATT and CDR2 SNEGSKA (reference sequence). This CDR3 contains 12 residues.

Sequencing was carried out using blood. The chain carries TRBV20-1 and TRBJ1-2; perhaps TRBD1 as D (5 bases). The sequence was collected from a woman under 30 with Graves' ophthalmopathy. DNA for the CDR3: TGCAGTGCTCTCGAACACAGGAATGGCTACACCTTC. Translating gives CSALEHRNGYTF.